Below are 25 T cell receptor beta chains sequenced from a single sample in a study of blood T cell repertoires in COVID-19. Profiled with immunoSEQ multiplex PCR; TCRdb holds only in-frame clones, not every one. The sample lists approximately 26,000 clones, over 70% seen once, with approximately 16% in the top ten. Specimen: peripheral blood. These receptors originate from a man older than 75 with active or convalescent COVID-19.

A remark on this clone: Lacking the conserved final phenylalanine or tryptophan, this CDR3 likely reflects a read error. It is unclear where the CDR3 begins or ends on the DNA, so no DNA is shown, and the CDR3 is as TCRdb lists it. The chain joins TRBV3-1 (or the pseudogene TRBV3-2) to TRBJ2-7; the table gives TRBD2 as D, unverified against the DNA. 14 amino acids form the CDR3, both terminal residues included. Germline lookup yields CDR1 LGHDT and CDR2 YNNKEL (reference sequence). This CDR3 is CASSQDMNSGAPRC.

This sequence joins TRBV18 and TRBJ2-7; 8 bases match TRBD1. The trim removed 6 bases at V and 3 bases at J, leaving 22 bases unmatched. The CDR3 length is 19 residues. Germline lookup yields CDR1 KGHSH and CDR2 LQKENI. CDR3 nucleotide sequence: TGTGCCAGCTCGGAAGGGACAGGAAAGGGGGTATCGGATCGCTACGAGCAGTACTTC. It codes for CASSEGTGKGVSDRYEQYF.

CDR3 nucleotides: TGTGCCAGCAGTGAAGTTCGGGTAGCGGGAGGAAGGGAGCTGTTTTTT. Its translation: CASSEVRVAGGRELFF. The genes are TRBV2 and TRBJ2-2; 10 bases line up with TRBD2. The CDR3 covers 16 residues. V trimming: 1 base; J trimming: 9 bases; junction bases outside the gene matches: 8. The V gene's germline CDR1 is SNHLY and CDR2 FYNNEI. The complete variable domain, with remaining parts taken from reference TRBV2 and TRBJ2-2, reads EPEVTQTPSHQVTQMGQEVILRCVPISNHLYFYWYRQILGQKVEFLVSFYNNEISEKSEIFDDQFSVERPDGSNFTLKIRSTKLEDSAMYFCASSEVRVAGGRELFFGEGSRLTVL.

The chain is built from TRBV3-1 (or the pseudogene TRBV3-2) and TRBJ1-6, with a possible D match to TRBD1 (6 bases). The germline gives CDR1 LGHDT, CDR2 YNNKEL (reference sequence). This CDR3 is 18 amino acids long. The V end lost 0 bases, the J end lost 3 bases, and 15 bases lay between the germline ends. CDR3 sequence (DNA): TGTGCCAGCAGCCAAGATCTAGGGGGAGTGGGCTATAATTCACCCCTCCACTTT. Translating it yields CASSQDLGGVGYNSPLHF.

This chain links TRBV7-2 with TRBJ1-2; a possible D gene is TRBD1 (5 bases). Germline CDR1 reads SGHTA; CDR2 reads FQGNSA. V gave up 7 bases and J gave up 1 base, with 19 bases separating them. CDR3 length: 16 amino acids. As DNA, the CDR3 is TGTGCCAGCACCCTATCGCCCGGCAGGGTTAACTATGGCTACACCTTC. It is translated as CASTLSPGRVNYGYTF.

The gene calls are TRBV5-5 and TRBJ2-5, with D possibly TRBD1 on 7 matching bases. Trimming removed 6 bases from V and 5 bases from J, with 17 bases in between. From germline, CDR1 is SGHKS and CDR2 YYEKEE (reference sequence). This CDR3 spans 14 amino acids. CDR3 loop: CASTRQGGWETQYF. Written as DNA, the CDR3 is TGTGCCAGCACTCGCCAGGGGGGTTGGGAGACCCAGTACTTC.

CDR3 loop: CASSFRTSEGTNYNEQFF. CDR3 in DNA: TGTGCCAGCAGCTTCCGGACTAGCGAGGGGACAAACTACAATGAGCAGTTCTTC. V and J are TRBV5-6 and TRBJ2-1; 9 bases agree with TRBD2. With V trimmed by 2 bases and J by 3 bases, 12 bases remained unmatched. The V gene's germline CDR1 is SGHDT and CDR2 YYEEEE. The CDR3 spans 18 residues.

V gene TRBV2 combines with J gene TRBJ1-2; TRBD1 matches 7 bases. Germline lookup yields CDR1 SNHLY and CDR2 FYNNEI. The junction had 5 bases not matched to a gene; V was cut back by 8 bases and J by 2 bases. The CDR3 extends over 13 amino acids. The CDR3 reads CASGLQGNYGYTF. The CDR3 DNA reads TGTGCCAGCGGCTTACAGGGGAACTATGGCTACACCTTC.

The chain recombines TRBV5-4 with TRBJ2-3; 8 nucleotides line up with TRBD1. The CDR3 spans 16 residues. Germline trimming cut 1 base from V and 3 bases from J; bases unmatched to any gene: 7. The germline CDR1 and CDR2 sequences are SGHNT and YYREEE (reference sequence). Here the CDR3 reads CASSLPGQATTDTQYF. CDR3 nucleotide sequence: TGTGCCAGCAGCTTGCCGGGACAGGCCACGACAGATACGCAGTATTTT.

V and J are TRBV5-4 and TRBJ2-3; 12 nucleotides line up with TRBD2. Germline CDR1 SGHNT, CDR2 YYREEE (reference sequence). Unmatched junction bases numbered 8, after V lost 4 bases and J lost 2 bases. CDR3 length: 17 amino acids. The CDR3 DNA sequence: TGTGCCAGCAGCCCCAAGACTAGCGGGGGACCCACAGATACGCAGTATTTT. Protein product: CASSPKTSGGPTDTQYF.

The rearrangement uses TRBV4-3 and TRBJ2-7; 8 nucleotides line up with TRBD1. The germline V gene has CDR1 LGHNA and CDR2 YSLEER. V lost 4 bases, J lost 2 bases, and 13 bases stayed unmatched. The CDR3 covers 17 residues. CDR3 loop: CASSRFYSDRVPYEQYF. CDR3 bases: TGCGCCAGCAGCCGATTCTATTCGGACAGGGTTCCCTACGAGCAGTACTTC.

The rearrangement joins TRBV27 to TRBJ2-1; 10 positions agree with TRBD2. J gave up 7 bases and V 4 bases, and 7 bases lay outside the gene matches. Per germline, CDR1 MNHEY and CDR2 SMNVEV (reference sequence). The CDR3 contains 15 residues. The chain's CDR3 is CASSSLAGAWNEQFF. CDR3 in DNA: TGTGCCAGCAGTTCTCTAGCGGGAGCTTGGAATGAGCAGTTCTTC.

A single count supports this clone. The chain couples TRBV13 to TRBJ1-4; 9 bases fit TRBD1. The CDR3 consists of 15 residues. V shed 4 bases and J 5 bases; nucleotides not matched to a gene: 5. Per germline, CDR1 PRHDT and CDR2 FYEKMQ (reference sequence). The CDR3 is CASSSPGTGNEKLFF. In nucleotides, the CDR3 is TGTGCCAGCAGCTCCCCCGGGACAGGGAATGAAAAACTGTTTTTT.

As concerns this clone: One end of the junction does not line up with germline, which may come from a read error. V gene TRBV5-4 combines with J gene TRBJ1-2; TRBD1 matches at 7 bases. Per germline, CDR1 SGHNT and CDR2 YYREEE (reference sequence). CDR3 length: 13 residues. The chain's CDR3 is CASSPEGDRAALF. DNA for the CDR3: TGTGCCAGCAGCCCGGAGGGCGACAGGGCGGCCCTCTTC. Drawing the rest from reference TRBV5-4 and TRBJ1-2, the complete variable domain is ETGVTQSPTHLIKTRGQQVTLRCSSQSGHNTVSWYQQALGQGPQFIFQYYREEENGRGNFPPRFSGLQFPNYSSELNVNALELDDSALYLCASSPEGDRAALFGSGTRLTVV.

A single count supports this clone. The chain recombines TRBV11-2 with TRBJ1-3; weak D call: TRBD1 (6 bases). Germline CDR1 reads SGHAT; CDR2 reads FQNNGV. Trimming took 3 bases from V and 4 from J, leaving 10 bases between them. The CDR3 is 14 residues long. The CDR3 here is CASSFRDTGNTIYF. DNA of the CDR3: TGTGCCAGCAGCTTTCGGGACACAGGAAACACCATATATTTT.

The chain couples TRBV11-2 to TRBJ2-7; no firm D call. Germline lookup yields CDR1 SGHAT and CDR2 FQNNGV. The CDR3 is 12 amino acids. V lost 8 bases to trimming and J lost 0 bases, with 8 bases between them. The CDR3 DNA reads as TGTGCCAGCGTGGCCTCCTCCTACGAGCAGTACTTC. Encoded protein: CASVASSYEQYF.

V is TRBV2 and J is TRBJ1-2; 8 bases are a match to TRBD1. Germline CDR1 and CDR2: SNHLY and FYNNEI. The CDR3 runs 14 residues. The junction had 7 bases not matched to a gene; V was cut back by 4 bases and J by 6 bases. The CDR3 reads CASSGAGGFDGYTF. The CDR3, as DNA: TGTGCCAGCAGTGGCGCAGGGGGCTTCGATGGCTACACCTTC.

This clone has just one count. This sequence joins TRBV9 and TRBJ1-2, with TRBD1 as a possible D gene (5 bases). Trimming cost V 0 bases and J 8 bases, with 11 bases left between them. The germline gives CDR1 SGDLS, CDR2 YYNGEE. The CDR3 runs to 13 residues. CDR3: CASSVVDTGGYTF. CDR3 DNA sequence: TGTGCCAGCAGCGTAGTAGATACAGGCGGCTACACCTTC.

The chain couples TRBV5-1 to TRBJ2-7, with no clear D. V lost 3 bases, J lost 3 bases, and 19 bases lay in between. The CDR3 is 16 amino acids. CDR1 is SGHRS and CDR2 is YFSETQ in the germline V gene. The CDR3 spells CASSSLETPGYYEQYF. The DNA of the CDR3 is TGCGCCAGCAGCTCCCTCGAAACCCCCGGGTACTACGAGCAGTACTTC.

Here the CDR3 DNA reads TGTGCCACAAGGGGGGACAGCGGGGGACCGGAAACGAATGAGCAGTTCTTC. It specifies CATRGDSGGPETNEQFF. The V gene is TRBV10-3, the J gene TRBJ2-1, with D possibly TRBD2 on 8 matching bases. Germline CDR1 ENHRY, CDR2 SYGVKD. The CDR3 runs to 17 residues. Trimming cost V 10 bases and J 7 bases, with 29 bases left between them.

This rearrangement joins TRBV5-1 to TRBJ1-1, with TRBD1 identical over 8 bases. Germline V gives CDR1 SGHRS, CDR2 YFSETQ. J gave up 3 bases and V 5 bases, and 15 bases lay outside the gene matches. This CDR3 comprises 17 residues. The CDR3 region is CASSYRQGITGDTEAFF. The CDR3 DNA reads as TGCGCCAGCAGTTATAGACAGGGGATAACGGGCGACACTGAAGCTTTCTTT.

The genes are TRBV6-2 or TRBV6-3 and TRBJ2-7; 7 bases line up with TRBD1. Looked up from germline, CDR1 is MNHEY and CDR2 is SVGEGT. The CDR3 extends over 13 amino acids. V shed 6 bases and J 3 bases; nucleotides not matched to a gene: 5. CDR3 in amino acids: CASSQDRVYEQYF. For the CDR3, the DNA is TGTGCCAGCAGCCAAGACAGGGTCTACGAGCAGTACTTC.

The chain uses TRBV18 and TRBJ1-3; possible D gene TRBD1, 5 bases. Germline V lookup: CDR1 KGHSH, CDR2 LQKENI. V lost 6 bases, J lost 0 bases, and 15 bases lay in between. CDR3 size: 16 residues. CDR3 nucleotide sequence: TGTGCCAGCTCTCCCCGACAGCTCAACTCTGGAAACACCATATATTTT. Its translation: CASSPRQLNSGNTIYF.

The CDR3 DNA sequence: TGTGCCAGCAGTGAAAGTACAGGTAGGGGCTACGAGCAGTACTTC. This sequence encodes CASSESTGRGYEQYF. This rearrangement joins TRBV6-1 to TRBJ2-7; a possible D gene is TRBD1 (5 bases). V was cut by 2 bases and J by 3 bases, with 14 bases left in between. CDR3 length: 15 amino acids. Germline CDR1 is MNHNS and CDR2 is SASEGT.

The gene calls are TRBV6-6 and TRBJ2-7; D may be TRBD1 (6 bases). This CDR3 is 16 amino acids long. Germline lookup yields CDR1 MNHNY and CDR2 SVGAGI (reference sequence). Trimming took 0 bases from V and 2 from J, leaving 14 bases between them. CDR3 residues: CASSYSLGGATYEQYF. The CDR3 DNA reads TGTGCCAGCAGTTACTCCCTAGGGGGTGCTACCTACGAGCAGTACTTC.